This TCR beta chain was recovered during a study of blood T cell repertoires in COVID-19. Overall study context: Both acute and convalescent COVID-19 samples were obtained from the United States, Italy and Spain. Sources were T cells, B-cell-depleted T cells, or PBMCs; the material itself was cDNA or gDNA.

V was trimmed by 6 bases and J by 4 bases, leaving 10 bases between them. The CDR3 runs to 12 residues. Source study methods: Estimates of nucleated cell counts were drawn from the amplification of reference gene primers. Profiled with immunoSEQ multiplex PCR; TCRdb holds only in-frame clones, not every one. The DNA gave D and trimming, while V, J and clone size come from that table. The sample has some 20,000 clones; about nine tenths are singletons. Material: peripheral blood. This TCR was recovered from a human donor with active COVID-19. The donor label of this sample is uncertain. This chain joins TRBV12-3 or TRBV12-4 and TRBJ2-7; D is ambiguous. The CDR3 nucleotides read TGTGCCAGCAGCCCGACATCTTACGAGCAGTACTTC. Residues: CASSPTSYEQYF.